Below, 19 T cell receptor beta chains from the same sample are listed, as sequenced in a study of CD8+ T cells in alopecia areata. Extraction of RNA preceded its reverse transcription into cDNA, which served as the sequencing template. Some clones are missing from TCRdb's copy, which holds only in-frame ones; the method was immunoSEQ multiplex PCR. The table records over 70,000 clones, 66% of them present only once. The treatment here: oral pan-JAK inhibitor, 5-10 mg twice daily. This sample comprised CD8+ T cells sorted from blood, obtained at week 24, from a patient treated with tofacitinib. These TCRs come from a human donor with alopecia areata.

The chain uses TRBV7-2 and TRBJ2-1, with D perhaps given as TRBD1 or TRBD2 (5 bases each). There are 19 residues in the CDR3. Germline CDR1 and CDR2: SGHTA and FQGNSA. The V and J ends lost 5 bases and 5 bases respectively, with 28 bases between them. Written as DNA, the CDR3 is TGTGCCAGCAGCCTTTACGGGGCCGCCGACTCTCTCTTGGACAATGAGCAGTTCTTC. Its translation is CASSLYGAADSLLDNEQFF.

DNA for the CDR3: TGTGCCAGCAGCTTAGCGACAGTTCACACTGAAGCTTTCTTT. It specifies CASSLATVHTEAFF. The J gene is TRBJ1-1, the V gene TRBV11-2; D may be TRBD1 (5 bases). The germline V gene has CDR1 SGHAT and CDR2 FQNNGV. This CDR3 spans 14 amino acids. V gave up 1 base and J gave up 3 bases, with 9 bases separating them.

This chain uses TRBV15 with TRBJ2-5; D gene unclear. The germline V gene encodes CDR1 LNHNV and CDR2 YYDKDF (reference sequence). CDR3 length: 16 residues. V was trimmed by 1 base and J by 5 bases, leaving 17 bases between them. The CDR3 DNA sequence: TGTGCCACCAGCAGAGTCTCGTCTAGAGCCGGCGAGACCCAGTACTTC. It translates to CATSRVSSRAGETQYF.

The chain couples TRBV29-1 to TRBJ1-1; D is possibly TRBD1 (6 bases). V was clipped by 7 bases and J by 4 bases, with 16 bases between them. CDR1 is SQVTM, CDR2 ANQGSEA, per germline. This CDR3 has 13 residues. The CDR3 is CSGEPGASTEAFF. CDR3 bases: TGCAGCGGTGAGCCAGGGGCGAGCACTGAAGCTTTCTTT.

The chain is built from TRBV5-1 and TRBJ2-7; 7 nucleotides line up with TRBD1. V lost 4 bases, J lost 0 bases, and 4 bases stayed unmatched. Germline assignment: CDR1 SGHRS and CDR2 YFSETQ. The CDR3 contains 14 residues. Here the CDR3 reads CASSPWDSSYEQYF. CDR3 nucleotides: TGCGCCAGCAGCCCTTGGGACAGCTCCTACGAGCAGTACTTC.

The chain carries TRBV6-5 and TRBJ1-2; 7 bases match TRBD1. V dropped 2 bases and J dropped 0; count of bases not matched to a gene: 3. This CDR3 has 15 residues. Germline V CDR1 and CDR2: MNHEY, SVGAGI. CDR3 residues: CASSYGQEANYGYTF. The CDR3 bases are TGTGCCAGCAGTTACGGACAGGAAGCTAACTATGGCTACACCTTC.

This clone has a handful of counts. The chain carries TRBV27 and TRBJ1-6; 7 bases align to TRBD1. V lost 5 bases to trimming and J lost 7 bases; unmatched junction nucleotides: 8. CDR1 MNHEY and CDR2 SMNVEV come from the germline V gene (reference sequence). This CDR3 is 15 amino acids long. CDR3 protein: CASSPYRGQNSPLHF. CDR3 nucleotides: TGTGCCAGCAGTCCTTACAGGGGACAGAATTCACCCCTCCACTTT.

Here the CDR3 reads CASSPLDRGSPSYGYTF. The CDR3, as DNA: TGTGCCAGCAGCCCGCTGGACAGGGGCTCCCCTTCATATGGCTACACCTTC. V gene TRBV5-4 combines with J gene TRBJ1-2, with 9 bases matching TRBD1. Germline assignment: CDR1 SGHNT and CDR2 YYREEE (reference sequence). V lost 4 bases, J lost 5 bases, and 15 bases stayed unmatched. This CDR3 is built from 17 residues.

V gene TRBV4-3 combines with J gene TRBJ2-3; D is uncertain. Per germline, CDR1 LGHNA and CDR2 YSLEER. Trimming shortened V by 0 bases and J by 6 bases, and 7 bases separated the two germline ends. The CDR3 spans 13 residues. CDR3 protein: CASSQERWDTQYF. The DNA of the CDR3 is TGCGCCAGCAGCCAAGAGCGGTGGGATACGCAGTATTTT.

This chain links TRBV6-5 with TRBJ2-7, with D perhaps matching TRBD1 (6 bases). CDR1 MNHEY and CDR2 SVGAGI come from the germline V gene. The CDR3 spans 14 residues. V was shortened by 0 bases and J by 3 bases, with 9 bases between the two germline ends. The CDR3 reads CASSYSTRGYEQYF. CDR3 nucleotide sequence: TGTGCCAGCAGTTACTCGACCAGGGGCTACGAGCAGTACTTC.

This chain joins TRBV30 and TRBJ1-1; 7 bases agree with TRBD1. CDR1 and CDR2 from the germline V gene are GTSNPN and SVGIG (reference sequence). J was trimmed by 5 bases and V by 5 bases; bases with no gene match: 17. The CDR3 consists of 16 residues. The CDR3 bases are TGTGCCTGGGGAGGGGGACAGCCGAATCGCGGGACTGAAGCTTTCTTT. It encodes CAWGGGQPNRGTEAFF.

CDR3 nucleotide sequence: TGTGCCAGCAGTGTAGGGGGCCCCTACGAGCAGTACTTC. Protein: CASSVGGPYEQYF. J is TRBJ2-7 and V is TRBV6-6, with TRBD1 identical over 7 bases. V gave up 5 bases and J gave up 2 bases; unmatched junction bases: 3. Germline CDR1 and CDR2: MNHNY and SVGAGI (reference sequence). The CDR3 runs to 13 residues.

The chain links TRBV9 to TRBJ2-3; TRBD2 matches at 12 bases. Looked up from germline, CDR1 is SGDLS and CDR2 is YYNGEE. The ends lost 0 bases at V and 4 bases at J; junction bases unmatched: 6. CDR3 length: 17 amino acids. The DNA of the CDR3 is TGTGCCAGCAGCGTAGCCCCTAGCGGGAGGGACCCAGATACGCAGTATTTT. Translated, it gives CASSVAPSGRDPDTQYF.

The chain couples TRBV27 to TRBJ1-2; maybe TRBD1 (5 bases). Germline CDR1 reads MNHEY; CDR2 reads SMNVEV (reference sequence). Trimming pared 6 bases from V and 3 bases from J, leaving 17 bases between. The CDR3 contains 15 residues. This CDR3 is CASRAPGLAYYGYTF. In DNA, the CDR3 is TGTGCCAGCAGGGCCCCAGGGCTTGCCTACTATGGCTACACCTTC.

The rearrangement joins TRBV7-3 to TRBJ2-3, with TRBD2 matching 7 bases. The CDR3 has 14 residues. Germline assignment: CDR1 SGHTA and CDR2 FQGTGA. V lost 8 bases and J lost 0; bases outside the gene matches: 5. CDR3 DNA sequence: TGTGCCAGCCGACTAGCTCTTAGCACAGATACGCAGTATTTT. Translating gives CASRLALSTDTQYF.

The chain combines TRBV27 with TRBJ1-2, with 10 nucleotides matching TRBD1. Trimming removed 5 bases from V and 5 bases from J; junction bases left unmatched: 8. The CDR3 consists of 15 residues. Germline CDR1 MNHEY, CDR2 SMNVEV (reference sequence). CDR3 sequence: CASSQLTGGEYGYTF. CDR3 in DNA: TGTGCCAGCAGTCAACTGACAGGGGGCGAATATGGCTACACCTTC.

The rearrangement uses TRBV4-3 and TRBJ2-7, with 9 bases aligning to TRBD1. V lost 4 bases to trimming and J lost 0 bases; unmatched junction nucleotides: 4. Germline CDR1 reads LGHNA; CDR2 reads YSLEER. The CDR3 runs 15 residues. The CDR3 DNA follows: TGCGCCAGCAGCCCACGGACAGGGGTCTCCTACGAGCAGTACTTC. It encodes CASSPRTGVSYEQYF.

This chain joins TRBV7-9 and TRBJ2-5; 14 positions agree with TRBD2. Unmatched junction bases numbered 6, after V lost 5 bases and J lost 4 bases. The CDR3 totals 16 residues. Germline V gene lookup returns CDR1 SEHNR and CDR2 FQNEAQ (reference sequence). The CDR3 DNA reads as TGTGCCAGCAGCCCCTGGACTAGCGGGAGGTTAGAGACCCAGTACTTC. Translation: CASSPWTSGRLETQYF.

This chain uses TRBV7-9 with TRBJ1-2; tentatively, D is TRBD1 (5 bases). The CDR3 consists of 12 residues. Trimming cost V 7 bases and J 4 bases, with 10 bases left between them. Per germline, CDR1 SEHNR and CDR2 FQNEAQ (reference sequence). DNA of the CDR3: TGTGCCAGCACGGGGGGAAGCTATGGCTACACCTTC. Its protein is CASTGGSYGYTF.